The clone carrying this T cell receptor (beta chain) has more than one count but fewer than ten. Its antigen remains unidentified. These data are taken from a study of blood T cells in healthy people across ages. PCR was performed a second time for about 7 to 12 cycles using a sample-barcoded 5' primer and a J-beta primer mix. TCRdb fed the 5' RACE reads into MiXCR, producing one record per CDR3 protein. The sample consists of around 970,000 distinct CDR3 sequences, roughly 51% of them appearing once. Researchers isolated at least 7 million PBMCs per sample. Study-level results: Unsorted PBMCs ruled out conclusive naive versus antigen-experienced comparison.

Sequenced input: blood. This receptor was identified in a woman between 55 and 75 years old in good health.

For the CDR3, the DNA is TGTGCCAGCATCACCCGGTCGGGTGAGCAGTTCTTC. Amino acid sequence: CASITRSGEQFF. This sequence joins TRBV6-2 or TRBV6-3 and TRBJ2-1; D gene uncertain. CDR3 length equals 12 residues. The germline CDR1 and CDR2 sequences are MNHEY and SVGEGT. V was shortened by 7 bases and J by 9 bases, with 13 bases between the two germline ends.